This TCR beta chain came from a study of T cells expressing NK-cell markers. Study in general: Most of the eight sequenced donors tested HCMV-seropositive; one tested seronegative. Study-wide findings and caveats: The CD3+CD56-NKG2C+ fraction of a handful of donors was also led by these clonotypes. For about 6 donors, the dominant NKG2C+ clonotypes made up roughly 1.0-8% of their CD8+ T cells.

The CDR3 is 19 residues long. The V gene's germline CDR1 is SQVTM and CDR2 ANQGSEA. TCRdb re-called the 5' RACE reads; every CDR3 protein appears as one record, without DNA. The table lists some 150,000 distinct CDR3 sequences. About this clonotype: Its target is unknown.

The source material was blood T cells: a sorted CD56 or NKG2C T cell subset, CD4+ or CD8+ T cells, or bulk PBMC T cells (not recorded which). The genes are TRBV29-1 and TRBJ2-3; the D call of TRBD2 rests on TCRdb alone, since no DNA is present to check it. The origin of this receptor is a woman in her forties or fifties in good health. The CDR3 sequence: CSSSPGGTSGRWGTDTQYF.